This TCR beta chain was profiled in a study of vaccination effects on CD4 cells after COVID-19. Clones were sequenced by immunoSEQ multiplex PCR, and TCRdb holds only the in-frame ones, with some missing. The data show almost 40,000 clones, about four fifths seen once. Researchers isolated CD4+ T cells once ten to eleven days of culture had elapsed. Regarding this clone: As yet, its antigen is unknown.

V was shortened by 6 bases and J by 8 bases, with 13 bases between the two germline ends. This CDR3 has 12 residues. This TCR derives from a human donor who received a COVID-19 vaccine. Material: CD4+ T cells from PBMCs cultured without peptide, obtained before COVID-19 vaccination. The rearrangement joins TRBV12-3 or TRBV12-4 to TRBJ1-2, with D maybe TRBD1 (5 bases). CDR3 loop: CASSPGGRGYTF. CDR3 bases: TGTGCCAGCAGCCCCGGGGGACGGGGCTACACCTTC.